What follows is one T cell receptor (beta chain) and its context. Its antigen is as yet unknown. These data originate in a study of CD4+ T cells in melanoma. The study's findings and limits: CD8+ T cell, macrophage and B cell function reportedly correlated with neoantigen-specific CD4+ T cells. In melanoma, neoantigen-specific CD4+ T cells reportedly differed in differentiation state.

Trimming cost V 0 bases and J 5 bases, with 11 bases left between them. The CDR3 is 15 residues long. Profiled with immunoSEQ multiplex PCR; TCRdb holds only in-frame clones, not every one. Here the sample spans about 21,000 clones, about 77% being singletons. The receptor was isolated from a human donor with melanoma. The genes are TRBV23-1 and TRBJ1-5; D uncertain. TRBV23-1 is treated as an ORF (open reading frame) with a function not yet certain. CDR3 amino acids: CASSQSFGDYQPQHF. In DNA form, the CDR3 reads TGCGCCAGCAGTCAATCCTTCGGGGATTATCAGCCCCAGCATTTT.